This T cell receptor beta chain emerged from a study of blood T cell repertoires in COVID-19. Study in general: Donors in the United States, Italy and Spain gave samples during acute or convalescent COVID-19. T cells, B-cell-depleted T cells, or PBMCs supplied cDNA or gDNA.

In the original processing: Estimates of nucleated cell counts were drawn from the amplification of reference gene primers. Assay: immunoSEQ multiplex PCR; the TCRdb copy retains only in-frame clones and omits some. V, J and clone size are those of that table, while D and trimming were read from the DNA. This sample has around 300,000 clones, with about 90% found just once. The CDR3 runs 15 residues. The germline CDR1 and CDR2 sequences are SEHNR and FQNEAQ (reference sequence). Unmatched junction bases numbered 7, after V lost 4 bases and J lost 2 bases. During active infection, Seattle patients enrolled and were then monitored through disease.

Material for sequencing was peripheral blood. This clonotype originated in a woman between 50 and 59 years old with COVID-19, enrolled during active disease. The chain links TRBV7-9 to TRBJ2-7, with 8 bases identical to TRBD1. CDR3 bases: TGTGCCAGCAGCTCCCGGGACAGGAGCCCCTACGAGCAGTACTTC. The encoded protein is CASSSRDRSPYEQYF. Using reference TRBV7-9 and TRBJ2-7 for the parts outside the CDR3, the full variable domain is DTGVSQNPRHKITKRGQNVTFRCDPISEHNRLYWYRQTLGQGPEFLTYFQNEAQLEKSRLLSDRFSAERPKGSFSTLEIQRTEQGDSAMYLCASSSRDRSPYEQYFGPGTRLTVT.